Below are 32 T cell receptor beta chains sequenced from a single sample in a study of T cell responses to AZD1222 COVID-19 vaccine. The method was immunoSEQ multiplex PCR; TCRdb's version includes in-frame clones alone and lacks a portion of them. The sample comprises 110,000 or so clones, roughly 88% of which are singletons, and about 6% rests with the top ten. Sample: peripheral blood, taken 28 days after the second AZD1222 dose. These receptors came from an adult who received the AZD1222 COVID-19 vaccine.

This clone is a singleton in its sample. The chain employs TRBV5-1 and TRBJ1-2; D is undetermined. Germline V CDR1 and CDR2: SGHRS, YFSETQ. With 4 bases removed from V and 8 bases from J, the gap between germline ends came to 15 bases. The CDR3 totals 13 residues. CDR3 region: CASSPSSALGYTF. The DNA of the CDR3 is TGCGCCAGCAGCCCGAGTTCGGCTTTGGGCTACACCTTC.

The V gene is TRBV6-2 or TRBV6-3, the J gene TRBJ1-5; D is unresolved. CDR3 length: 15 residues. V lost 0 bases and J lost 0, with 6 bases in between. Germline-derived CDR1 and CDR2 are MNHEY and SVGEGT. CDR3 in amino acids: CASSYSAASNQPQHF. CDR3 sequence (DNA): TGTGCCAGCAGTTACTCGGCGGCTAGCAATCAGCCCCAGCATTTT.

The sample holds one count of this clone. The rearrangement links TRBV28 to TRBJ1-2; D possibly corresponds to TRBD1 (5 bases). Trimming removed 4 bases at V and 8 bases at J, with 14 bases between. The CDR3 sequence is 13 residues long. From germline, CDR1 is MDHEN and CDR2 SYDVKM. For the CDR3, the DNA is TGTGCCAGCAGTTCCCTGGCGGCAGGGGGCTACACCTTC. Its translation: CASSSLAAGGYTF.

V usage is TRBV9 and J usage is TRBJ1-4, with D perhaps matching TRBD1 (5 bases). Looked up from germline, CDR1 is SGDLS and CDR2 is YYNGEE. The V end was cut by 3 bases, the J end by 0 bases, with 18 bases between. The CDR3 has 18 amino acids. The CDR3 here is CASSAQRGRGATNEKLFF. For the CDR3, the DNA is TGTGCCAGCAGCGCCCAGCGAGGGAGGGGTGCAACTAATGAAAAACTGTTTTTT.

This rearrangement joins TRBV5-1 to TRBJ2-6; D gene ambiguous. The CDR3 is made up of 16 amino acids. Between the trimmed V and J ends, which lost 4 bases and 0 bases, there was a span of 11 bases. CDR1 and CDR2 (germline): SGHRS, YFSETQ. CDR3: CASSPLTGSGANVLTF. CDR3 sequence (DNA): TGCGCCAGCAGCCCATTGACTGGCTCTGGGGCCAACGTCCTGACTTTC.

The chain recombines TRBV27 with TRBJ1-5; TRBD1 is a possible D gene (5 bases). CDR1 is MNHEY, CDR2 SMNVEV, per germline (reference sequence). The CDR3 has 15 residues. V was shortened by 7 bases and J by 4 bases, with 17 bases between the two germline ends. CDR3 protein: CASIPGGGGNQPQHF. CDR3 nucleotides: TGTGCCAGCATCCCGGGTGGTGGGGGAAATCAGCCCCAGCATTTT.

V is TRBV25-1 and J is TRBJ2-7; 8 bases fit TRBD1. Losses at the gene ends were 7 bases for V and 7 bases for J; bases not matched to a gene: 9. The germline V gene encodes CDR1 MGHDK and CDR2 SYGVNS. CDR3 length equals 13 residues. The CDR3, as DNA: TGTGCCAGCACTGCTACAGGGGGAAGGGAGCAGTACTTC. This translates into CASTATGGREQYF.

The chain links TRBV7-9 to TRBJ1-2; a weak D match, TRBD1 (6 bases). The CDR3 is 16 amino acids. V lost 0 bases and J 4 bases, leaving 15 bases between the germline ends. Germline V CDR1 and CDR2: SEHNR, FQNEAQ (reference sequence). CDR3: CASSLAFVYRVYGYTF. The CDR3 nucleotides read TGTGCCAGCAGCTTAGCCTTCGTGTACAGGGTCTATGGCTACACCTTC.

J is TRBJ1-1 and V is TRBV27; D gene unclear. Trimming took 0 bases from V and 5 from J, leaving 7 bases between them. The CDR3 is 13 amino acids. Germline V gives CDR1 MNHEY, CDR2 SMNVEV (reference sequence). This chain's CDR3 is CASSLSAPTEAFF. The CDR3 nucleotides read TGTGCCAGCAGTTTATCGGCCCCGACTGAAGCTTTCTTT.

V gene TRBV6-5 combines with J gene TRBJ1-4; 8 bases match TRBD1. The V gene's germline CDR1 is MNHEY and CDR2 SVGAGI. There are 15 residues in the CDR3. Germline trimming cut 6 bases from V and 7 bases from J; bases unmatched to any gene: 10. In DNA form, the CDR3 reads TGTGCCAGCAGCCCCGGACAGGGAACGGGTGAAAAACTGTTTTTT. Its translation is CASSPGQGTGEKLFF.

The rearrangement uses TRBV5-6 and TRBJ2-1, with D unresolved. The V gene's germline CDR1 is SGHDT and CDR2 YYEEEE. The CDR3 runs to 12 residues. The V and J ends lost 4 bases and 4 bases respectively, with 6 bases between them. The CDR3 region is CASSPGYNEQFF. Here the CDR3 DNA reads TGTGCCAGCAGCCCCGGGTACAATGAGCAGTTCTTC.

The chain recombines TRBV28 with TRBJ1-4; D remains ambiguous. This CDR3 has 13 residues. Trimming shortened V by 7 bases and J by 5 bases, and 11 bases separated the two germline ends. Germline V CDR1 and CDR2: MDHEN, SYDVKM. For the CDR3, the DNA is TGTGCCAGCAAGGGTGGGCCGAATGAAAAACTGTTTTTT. As protein: CASKGGPNEKLFF. The entire variable domain, with the rest obtained from reference TRBV28 and TRBJ1-4, is as follows: DVKVTQSSRYLVKRTGEKVFLECVQDMDHENMFWYRQDPGLGLRLIYFSYDVKMKEKGDIPEGYSVSREKKERFSLILESASTNQTSMYLCASKGGPNEKLFFGSGTQLSVL.

V usage is TRBV27 and J usage is TRBJ1-4; 7 positions agree with TRBD1. V dropped 6 bases and J dropped 2; count of bases not matched to a gene: 3. CDR3 length equals 14 residues. Germline V gene sequence: CDR1 MNHEY, CDR2 SMNVEV (reference sequence). The CDR3 region has the DNA TGTGCCAGCAGGGGGACAGCTACTAATGAAAAACTGTTTTTT. This gives the protein CASRGTATNEKLFF.

This clone was found once. V gene TRBV28 combines with J gene TRBJ2-7; D may be TRBD1 (5 bases). This CDR3 has 14 amino acids. The V end was cut by 7 bases, the J end by 3 bases, with 16 bases between. Germline CDR1 and CDR2: MDHEN and SYDVKM. The CDR3 sequence is CASTWGSGSYEQYF. The DNA for the CDR3 is TGTGCCAGCACCTGGGGCTCAGGCAGCTACGAGCAGTACTTC. Together with reference TRBV28 and TRBJ2-7, the CDR3 gives the full variable domain: DVKVTQSSRYLVKRTGEKVFLECVQDMDHENMFWYRQDPGLGLRLIYFSYDVKMKEKGDIPEGYSVSREKKERFSLILESASTNQTSMYLCASTWGSGSYEQYFGPGTRLTVT.

This clone has only a few counts. This chain links TRBV21-1 with TRBJ1-5; TRBD1, the D gene given by the table, was not confirmed from the DNA. TRBV21-1 is a pseudogene segment. The CDR3 spans 17 residues. CDR3 loop: CASSNPRQGAGNQPQHF. The CDR3 nucleotides read TGTGCCAGCAGCAATCCAAGACAGGGGGCGGGCAATCAGCCCCAGCATTTT.

The chain links TRBV9 to TRBJ2-5; 8 positions agree with TRBD2. This CDR3 is built from 15 residues. The V and J ends lost 0 bases and 4 bases, in that order; junction bases with no gene match: 5. The germline CDR1 and CDR2 sequences are SGDLS and YYNGEE. The CDR3 sequence is CASSVGGGGPETQYF. CDR3 nucleotide sequence: TGTGCCAGCAGCGTAGGTGGCGGGGGGCCAGAGACCCAGTACTTC.

The V gene is TRBV4-3, the J gene TRBJ1-1; 7 nucleotides align to TRBD1. Germline CDR1 is LGHNA and CDR2 is YSLEER. CDR3 size: 19 residues. The V and J ends lost 0 bases and 5 bases, in that order; junction bases with no gene match: 18. CDR3 bases: TGCGCCAGCAGCCAAGATGGTCCAATACAGGGGTATTGGGAGACTGAAGCTTTCTTT. It yields the protein CASSQDGPIQGYWETEAFF.

This chain links TRBV7-2 with TRBJ2-7; 10 nucleotides match TRBD2. Germline CDR1 SGHTA, CDR2 FQGNSA. The CDR3 length is 17 residues. Unmatched junction bases numbered 13, after V lost 5 bases and J lost 3 bases. DNA of the CDR3: TGTGCCAGCAGCCTCTTTGCGTCAGCGGGGGGGAGCTACGAGCAGTACTTC. Amino acid sequence: CASSLFASAGGSYEQYF.

J is TRBJ1-4 and V is TRBV29-1; 8 bases agree with TRBD1. Germline-derived CDR1 and CDR2 are SQVTM and ANQGSEA. CDR3 length: 14 amino acids. After removal of 7 bases from V and 2 bases from J, the junction contained 6 bases not matched to a gene. This CDR3 is CSAVGTGTNEKLFF. The DNA of the CDR3 is TGCAGCGCCGTAGGGACAGGTACTAATGAAAAACTGTTTTTT.

The J gene is TRBJ1-1, the V gene TRBV7-9; 7 bases are a match to TRBD1. The CDR3 loop spans 14 amino acids. Germline CDR1 and CDR2: SEHNR and FQNEAQ (reference sequence). Trimming removed 5 bases from V and 5 bases from J; junction bases left unmatched: 8. The CDR3 nucleotides read TGTGCCAGCAGCCCGACAGGGTCGGGAACTGAAGCTTTCTTT. This codes for CASSPTGSGTEAFF.

This chain uses TRBV10-3 with TRBJ2-3; TRBD2 is a possible D gene (6 bases). CDR1 is ENHRY and CDR2 is SYGVKD in the germline V gene. The length of the CDR3 is 11 residues. V shed 6 bases and J shed 6 bases, with 7 bases lying between them. The CDR3 sequence: CAISRGDTQYF. In DNA form, the CDR3 reads TGTGCCATCAGCCGGGGGGATACGCAGTATTTT.

V usage is TRBV27 and J usage is TRBJ1-4; no reliable D call. The length of the CDR3 is 17 residues. Germline V lookup: CDR1 MNHEY, CDR2 SMNVEV (reference sequence). Trimming pared 6 bases from V and 3 bases from J, leaving 20 bases between. The CDR3 loop is CASRPHLPWGANEKLFF. CDR3 DNA sequence: TGTGCCAGCAGACCGCATCTGCCGTGGGGAGCTAATGAAAAACTGTTTTTT.

The V and J genes are TRBV18 and TRBJ1-1; D is unclear. CDR3 size: 14 residues. V shed 3 bases and J shed 2 bases, with 10 bases lying between them. Germline V gene lookup returns CDR1 KGHSH and CDR2 LQKENI. This chain's CDR3 is CASSPGSENTEAFF. DNA of the CDR3: TGTGCCAGCTCACCGGGTTCGGAAAACACTGAAGCTTTCTTT.

The chain links TRBV3-1 (or the pseudogene TRBV3-2) to TRBJ2-5; maybe TRBD2 (6 bases). Trimming stripped 1 base from V and 5 bases from J, with 11 bases between. Per the germline V gene, CDR1 is LGHDT and CDR2 is YNNKEL (reference sequence). CDR3 size: 14 residues. The CDR3 region has the DNA TGTGCCAGCAGCCAAGCCGGGGGAGGTGAGACCCAGTACTTC. Protein sequence: CASSQAGGGETQYF.

V gene TRBV3-1 (or the pseudogene TRBV3-2) combines with J gene TRBJ1-4; 8 bases agree with TRBD1. CDR1 and CDR2 from the germline V gene are LGHDT and YNNKEL (reference sequence). CDR3 length equals 17 residues. Trimming at V came to 0 bases and at J to 7 bases, leaving 10 bases not matched to a gene. CDR3 coding DNA: TGTGCCAGCAGCCAAGAACGGCGACAGGGGACCGGTGAAAAACTGTTTTTT. Amino acid sequence: CASSQERRQGTGEKLFF.

The sample holds many counts of this clone. The same CDR3 can be traced to other DNA sequences in this sample. The chain has TRBV6-5 and TRBJ2-7; 8 bases line up with TRBD1. V lost 6 bases, J lost 2 bases, and 9 bases stayed unmatched. In germline, CDR1 is MNHEY, CDR2 SVGAGI. This CDR3 has 15 amino acids. The CDR3, as DNA: TGTGCCAGCAGCTCCCCAGGACAGGGAGCCTACGAGCAGTACTTC. Protein: CASSSPGQGAYEQYF.

V is TRBV6-5 and J is TRBJ1-1, with 9 bases aligning to TRBD1. Looked up from germline, CDR1 is MNHEY and CDR2 is SVGAGI. The trim removed 5 bases at V and 5 bases at J, leaving 6 bases unmatched. CDR3 length equals 14 residues. The CDR3, as DNA: TGTGCCAGCAGTCGCGGGACAGGGTTGACTGAAGCTTTCTTT. Encoded protein: CASSRGTGLTEAFF.

The V and J genes are TRBV3-1 (or the pseudogene TRBV3-2) and TRBJ1-1; 7 bases line up with TRBD1. J was trimmed by 1 base and V by 6 bases; bases with no gene match: 17. Germline V gene lookup returns CDR1 LGHDT and CDR2 YNNKEL (reference sequence). This CDR3 is 18 amino acids long. DNA of the CDR3: TGTGCCAGCAGGAACCTACGACAGGGCCTTATAACGAACACTGAAGCTTTCTTT. It encodes CASRNLRQGLITNTEAFF.

The genes are TRBV4-3 and TRBJ1-1; D is uncertain. The CDR3 extends over 14 amino acids. Trimming pared 0 bases from V and 2 bases from J, leaving 7 bases between. Germline CDR1 LGHNA, CDR2 YSLEER. The DNA for the CDR3 is TGCGCCAGCAGCCAAGACCCAGCAAACACTGAAGCTTTCTTT. Protein: CASSQDPANTEAFF.

This clone occurred a few times. CDR3 in amino acids: CASSTPTGGYLGYTF. In DNA, the CDR3 is TGTGCCAGCAGCACTCCGACAGGGGGCTATCTAGGCTACACCTTC. The V and J genes are TRBV11-2 and TRBJ1-2, with 10 bases aligning to TRBD1. In germline, CDR1 is SGHAT, CDR2 FQNNGV. The CDR3 has 15 residues. V gave up 5 bases and J gave up 8 bases; unmatched junction bases: 11. Full variable domain (missing parts from reference TRBV11-2 and TRBJ1-2): EAGVAQSPRYKIIEKRQSVAFWCNPISGHATLYWYQQILGQGPKLLIQFQNNGVVDDSQLPKDRFSAERLKGVDSTLKIQPAKLEDSAVYLCASSTPTGGYLGYTFGSGTRLTVV.

The J gene is TRBJ2-7, the V gene TRBV6-1; TRBD1 matches 9 bases. The trim removed 2 bases at V and 1 base at J, leaving 3 bases unmatched. The CDR3 totals 15 residues. Per germline, CDR1 MNHNS and CDR2 SASEGT. The CDR3 here is CASSEPGQGSYEQYF. In DNA, the CDR3 is TGTGCCAGCAGTGAACCGGGACAGGGTTCCTACGAGCAGTACTTC.

This sequence joins TRBV2 and TRBJ1-1, with 7 bases identical to TRBD1. The trim removed 6 bases at V and 7 bases at J, leaving 8 bases unmatched. CDR3 size: 13 residues. From germline, CDR1 is SNHLY and CDR2 FYNNEI. CDR3: CASSGTAGGEAFF. CDR3 nucleotides: TGTGCCAGCAGCGGGACAGCCGGTGGTGAAGCTTTCTTT.